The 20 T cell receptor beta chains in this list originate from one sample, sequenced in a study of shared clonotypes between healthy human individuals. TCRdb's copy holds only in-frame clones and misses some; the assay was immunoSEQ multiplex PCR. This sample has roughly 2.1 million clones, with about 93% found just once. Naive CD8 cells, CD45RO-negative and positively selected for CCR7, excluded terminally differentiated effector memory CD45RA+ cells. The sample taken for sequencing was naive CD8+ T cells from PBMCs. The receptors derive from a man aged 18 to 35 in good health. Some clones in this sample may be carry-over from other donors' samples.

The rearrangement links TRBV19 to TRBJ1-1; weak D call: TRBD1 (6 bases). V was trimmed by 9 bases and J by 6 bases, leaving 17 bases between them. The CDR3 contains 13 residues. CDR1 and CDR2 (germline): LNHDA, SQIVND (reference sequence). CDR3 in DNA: TGTGCCAGCGACAACAGGGAATCCCCTGAAGCTTTCTTT. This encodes CASDNRESPEAFF.

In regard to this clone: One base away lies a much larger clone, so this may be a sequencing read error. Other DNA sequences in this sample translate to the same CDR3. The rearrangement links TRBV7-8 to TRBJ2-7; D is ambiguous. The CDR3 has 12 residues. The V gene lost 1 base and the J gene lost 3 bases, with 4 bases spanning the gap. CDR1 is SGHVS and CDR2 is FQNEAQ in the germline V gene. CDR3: CASSLVGYEQYF. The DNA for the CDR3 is TGTGCCAGCAGCTTAGTAGGCTACGAGCAGTACTTC.

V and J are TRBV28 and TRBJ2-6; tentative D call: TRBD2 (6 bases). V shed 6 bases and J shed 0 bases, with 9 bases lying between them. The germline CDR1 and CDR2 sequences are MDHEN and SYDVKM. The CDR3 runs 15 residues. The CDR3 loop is CASSREPSGANVLTF. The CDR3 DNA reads TGTGCCAGCAGCCGGGAGCCCTCTGGGGCCAACGTCCTGACTTTC.

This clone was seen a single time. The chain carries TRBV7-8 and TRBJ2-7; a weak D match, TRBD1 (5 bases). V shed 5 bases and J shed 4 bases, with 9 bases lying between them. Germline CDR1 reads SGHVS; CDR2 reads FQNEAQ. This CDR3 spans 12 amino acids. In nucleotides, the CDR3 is TGTGCCAGCAGCCCAACAGGATACGAGCAGTACTTC. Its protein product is CASSPTGYEQYF.

The CDR3 sequence: CASSDWTGGFEKLFF. DNA for the CDR3: TGTGCCAGCAGTGACTGGACAGGGGGGTTTGAAAAACTGTTTTTT. This chain uses TRBV6-1 with TRBJ1-4; the match to TRBD1 covers 10 bases. The germline gives CDR1 MNHNS, CDR2 SASEGT. The CDR3 contains 15 residues. With 3 bases clipped from V and 7 bases from J, the junction kept 5 bases outside the gene matches.

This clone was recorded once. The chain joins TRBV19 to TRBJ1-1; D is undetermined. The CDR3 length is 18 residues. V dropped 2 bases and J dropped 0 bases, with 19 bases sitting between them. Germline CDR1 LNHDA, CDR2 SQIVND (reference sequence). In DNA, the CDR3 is TGTGCCAGTAGTATATTGGGTCCAGGCCTACATATGAACACTGAAGCTTTCTTT. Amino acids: CASSILGPGLHMNTEAFF.

CDR3 bases: TGTGCCAGCAGTTACAGCGTCGGGGGCTATGGCTACACCTTC. Translating gives CASSYSVGGYGYTF. The chain uses TRBV6-5 and TRBJ1-2, with D tentatively TRBD1 (5 bases). CDR1 is MNHEY and CDR2 is SVGAGI in the germline V gene. The length of the CDR3 is 14 residues. The V and J ends lost 2 bases and 4 bases respectively, with 11 bases between them.

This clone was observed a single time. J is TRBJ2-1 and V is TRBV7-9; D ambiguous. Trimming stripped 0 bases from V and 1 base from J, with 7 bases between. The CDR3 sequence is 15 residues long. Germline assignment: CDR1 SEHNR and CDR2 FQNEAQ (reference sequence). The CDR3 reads CASSLANGSYNEQFF. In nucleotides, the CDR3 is TGTGCCAGCAGCTTAGCAAACGGATCCTACAATGAGCAGTTCTTC.

CDR3 coding DNA: TGTGCCAGTAGTTTCGGACTAGCGGGAGGGCCTATTGAAAGGAATGAGCAGTTCTTC. Residues: CASSFGLAGGPIERNEQFF. The V call is TRBV19, the J call TRBJ2-1, with 15 bases identical to TRBD2. CDR1 is LNHDA and CDR2 is SQIVND in the germline V gene (reference sequence). The CDR3 sequence is 19 residues long. V was pared by 5 bases and J by 7 bases, with 15 bases of the junction left unmatched.

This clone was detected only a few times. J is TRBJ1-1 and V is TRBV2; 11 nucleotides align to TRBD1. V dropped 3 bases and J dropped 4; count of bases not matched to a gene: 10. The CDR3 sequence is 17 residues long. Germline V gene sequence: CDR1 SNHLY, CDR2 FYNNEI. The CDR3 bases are TGTGCCAGCAGTGAGACTGTGGACAGGGGGCTGTCCACTGAAGCTTTCTTT. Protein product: CASSETVDRGLSTEAFF.

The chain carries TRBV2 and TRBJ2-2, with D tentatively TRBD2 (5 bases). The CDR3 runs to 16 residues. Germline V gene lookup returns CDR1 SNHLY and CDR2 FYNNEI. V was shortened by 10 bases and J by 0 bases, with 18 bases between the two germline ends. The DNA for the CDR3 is TGTGCCACCTATGGAGGAAGGCGGGCGAACACCGGGGAGCTGTTTTTT. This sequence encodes CATYGGRRANTGELFF.

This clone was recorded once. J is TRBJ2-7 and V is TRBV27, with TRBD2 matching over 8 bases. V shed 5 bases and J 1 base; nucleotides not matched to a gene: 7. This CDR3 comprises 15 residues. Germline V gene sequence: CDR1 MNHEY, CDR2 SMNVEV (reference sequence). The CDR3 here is CASSLGTSYSYEQYF. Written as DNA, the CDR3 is TGTGCCAGCAGTCTCGGGACTAGTTATTCCTACGAGCAGTACTTC.

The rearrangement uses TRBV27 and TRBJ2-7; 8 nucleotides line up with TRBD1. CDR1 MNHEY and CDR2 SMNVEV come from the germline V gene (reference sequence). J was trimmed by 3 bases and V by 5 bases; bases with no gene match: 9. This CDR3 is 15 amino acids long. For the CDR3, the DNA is TGTGCCAGCAGTCCAACGGACAGGGTCCACTACGAGCAGTACTTC. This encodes CASSPTDRVHYEQYF.

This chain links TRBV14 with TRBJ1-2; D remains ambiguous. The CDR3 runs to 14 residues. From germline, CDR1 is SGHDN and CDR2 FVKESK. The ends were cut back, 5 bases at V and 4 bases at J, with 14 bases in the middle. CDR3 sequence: CASSTALLGYGYTF. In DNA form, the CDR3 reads TGTGCCAGCAGCACGGCCCTTTTGGGCTATGGCTACACCTTC.

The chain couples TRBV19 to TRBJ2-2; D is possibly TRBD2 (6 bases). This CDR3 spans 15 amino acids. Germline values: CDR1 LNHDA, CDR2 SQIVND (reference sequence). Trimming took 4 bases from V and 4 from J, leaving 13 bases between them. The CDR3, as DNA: TGTGCCAGTAGTACTCCTGGGACTTTCACCGGGGAGCTGTTTTTT. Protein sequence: CASSTPGTFTGELFF.

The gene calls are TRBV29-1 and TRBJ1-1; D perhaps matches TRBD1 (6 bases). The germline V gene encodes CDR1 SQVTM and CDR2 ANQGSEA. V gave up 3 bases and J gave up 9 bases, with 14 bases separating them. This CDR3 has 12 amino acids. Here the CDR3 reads CSVDDSQGQAFF. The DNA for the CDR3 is TGCAGCGTTGACGACTCTCAGGGGCAAGCTTTCTTT.

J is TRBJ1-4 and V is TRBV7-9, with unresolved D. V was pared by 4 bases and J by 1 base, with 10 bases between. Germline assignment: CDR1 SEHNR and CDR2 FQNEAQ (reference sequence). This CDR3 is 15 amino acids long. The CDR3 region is CASSYLDGTNEKLFF. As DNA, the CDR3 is TGTGCCAGCAGCTACCTTGACGGAACTAATGAAAAACTGTTTTTT. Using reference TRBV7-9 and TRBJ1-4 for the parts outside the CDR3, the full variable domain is DTGVSQNPRHKITKRGQNVTFRCDPISEHNRLYWYRQTLGQGPEFLTYFQNEAQLEKSRLLSDRFSAERPKGSFSTLEIQRTEQGDSAMYLCASSYLDGTNEKLFFGSGTQLSVL.

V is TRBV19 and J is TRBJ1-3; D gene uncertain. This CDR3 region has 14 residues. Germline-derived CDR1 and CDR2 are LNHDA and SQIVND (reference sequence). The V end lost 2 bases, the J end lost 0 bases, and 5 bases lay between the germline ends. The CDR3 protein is CASSILGSGNTIYF. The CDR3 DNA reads TGTGCCAGTAGTATATTGGGCTCTGGAAACACCATATATTTT.

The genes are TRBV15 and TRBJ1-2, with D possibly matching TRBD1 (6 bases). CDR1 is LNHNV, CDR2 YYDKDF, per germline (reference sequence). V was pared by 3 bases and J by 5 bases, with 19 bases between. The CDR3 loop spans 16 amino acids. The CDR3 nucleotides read TGTGCCACCAGCAGCCGTTTAGGGGGGGCAGGATATGGCTACACCTTC. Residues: CATSSRLGGAGYGYTF.

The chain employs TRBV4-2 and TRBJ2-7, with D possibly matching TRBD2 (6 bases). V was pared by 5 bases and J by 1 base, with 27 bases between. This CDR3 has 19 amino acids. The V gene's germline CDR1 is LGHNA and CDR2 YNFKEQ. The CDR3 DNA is TGTGCCAGCAGCAAAGGAGGCGGGGCTGGGGCAGAGAAATCCTACGAGCAGTACTTC. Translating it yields CASSKGGGAGAEKSYEQYF.